The 4 T cell receptor beta chains in this list originate from one sample, sequenced in a study of blood T cell repertoires in COVID-19. TCRdb's table, derived via immunoSEQ multiplex PCR, lists solely in-frame clones and lacks some. Among 60,000 or so clones, approximately 82% were seen once, and the ten largest hold roughly 4%. Source material: peripheral blood. These receptors were collected from a man aged 55 to 70 with acute or convalescent COVID-19.

This chain links TRBV6-5 with TRBJ1-5, with TRBD1 identical over 7 bases. This CDR3 comprises 13 residues. CDR1 is MNHEY and CDR2 is SVGAGI in the germline V gene. V lost 8 bases to trimming and J lost 3 bases; unmatched junction nucleotides: 4. CDR3 sequence: CASFDRVNQPQHF. The CDR3 DNA sequence: TGTGCCAGCTTCGACAGGGTCAATCAGCCCCAGCATTTT.

V and J are TRBV11-2 and TRBJ2-2; unclear D gene. V lost 5 bases, J lost 1 base, and 8 bases lay in between. Germline loops: CDR1 SGHAT, CDR2 FQNNGV. This CDR3 has 14 residues. DNA of the CDR3: TGTGCCAGCAGCGAGGTCAGGAACACCGGGGAGCTGTTTTTT. Protein product: CASSEVRNTGELFF. The full variable domain, completed using reference TRBV11-2 and TRBJ2-2, is EAGVAQSPRYKIIEKRQSVAFWCNPISGHATLYWYQQILGQGPKLLIQFQNNGVVDDSQLPKDRFSAERLKGVDSTLKIQPAKLEDSAVYLCASSEVRNTGELFFGEGSRLTVL.

The rearrangement joins TRBV7-2 to TRBJ2-1; 9 bases match TRBD2. V shed 4 bases, J shed 4 bases, and the junction held 5 bases outside the gene matches. Germline assignment: CDR1 SGHTA and CDR2 FQGNSA. This CDR3 contains 15 residues. The CDR3 coding sequence is TGTGCCAGCAGCTCGCGGGGGGGTTCTTACAATGAGCAGTTCTTC. It translates to CASSSRGGSYNEQFF.

The chain recombines TRBV27 with TRBJ1-3; 7 bases are shared with TRBD1. Trimming cost V 5 bases and J 6 bases; bases outside gene matches: 13. This CDR3 comprises 16 residues. Germline V gene lookup returns CDR1 MNHEY and CDR2 SMNVEV (reference sequence). The CDR3 DNA sequence: TGTGCCAGCAGTCCCCGGACAGGCCTGACTCAAAACACCATATATTTT. Protein sequence: CASSPRTGLTQNTIYF.